This T cell receptor (beta chain) was profiled in a study of cytomegalovirus exposure and HLA in healthy donors. Remarks on this clone: Its antigen remains unknown.

Study-level points and caveats: A later analysis linked a missense DCLRE1C variant to TCR beta V- and J-gene trimming. In an earlier analysis, about 87% or about 30%: the productive usage of most TCR beta V segments. Presence/absence results assume similar sequencing depth per donor, which may not hold.

The PCR made use of 60 Vbeta and 13 Jbeta primers. Per the study methods: It was a later analysis that counted 79 million or so unique TCR beta chains, of which around 11 million were shared. Using immunoSEQ multiplex PCR, the repertoire was profiled, and TCRdb retains in-frame clones only, with some absent. For V, J and clone size, that table is used; D and trimming come from the DNA. The table lists about 200,000 clones, around 76% of them singletons. V dropped 0 bases and J dropped 5 bases, with 17 bases sitting between them. Germline CDR1 reads MGHRA; CDR2 reads YSYEKL. The CDR3 has 17 residues. This sequence joins TRBV4-1 and TRBJ2-1; D is perhaps TRBD2 (5 bases). This receptor was identified in a young man in good health and CMV-seronegative. Sequencing was carried out using PBMCs. This CDR3 is CASSQEDPLAPDNEQFF. The CDR3 bases are TGCGCCAGCAGCCAAGAGGATCCCCTAGCTCCTGACAATGAGCAGTTCTTC.